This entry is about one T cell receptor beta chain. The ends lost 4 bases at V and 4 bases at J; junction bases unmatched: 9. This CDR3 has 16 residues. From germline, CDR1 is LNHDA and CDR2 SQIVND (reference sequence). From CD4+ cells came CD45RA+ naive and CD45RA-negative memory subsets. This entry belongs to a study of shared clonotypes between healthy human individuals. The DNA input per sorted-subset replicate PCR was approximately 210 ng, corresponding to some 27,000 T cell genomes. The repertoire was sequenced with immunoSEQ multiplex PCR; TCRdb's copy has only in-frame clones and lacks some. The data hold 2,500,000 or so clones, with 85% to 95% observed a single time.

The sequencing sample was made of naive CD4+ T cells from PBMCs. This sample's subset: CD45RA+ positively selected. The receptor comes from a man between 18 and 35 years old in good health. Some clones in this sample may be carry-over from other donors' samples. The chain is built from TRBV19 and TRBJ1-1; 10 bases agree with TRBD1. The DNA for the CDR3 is TGTGCCAGTAGTAGCCGGGACAGGGGAGAGGGCACTGAAGCTTTCTTT. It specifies CASSSRDRGEGTEAFF.